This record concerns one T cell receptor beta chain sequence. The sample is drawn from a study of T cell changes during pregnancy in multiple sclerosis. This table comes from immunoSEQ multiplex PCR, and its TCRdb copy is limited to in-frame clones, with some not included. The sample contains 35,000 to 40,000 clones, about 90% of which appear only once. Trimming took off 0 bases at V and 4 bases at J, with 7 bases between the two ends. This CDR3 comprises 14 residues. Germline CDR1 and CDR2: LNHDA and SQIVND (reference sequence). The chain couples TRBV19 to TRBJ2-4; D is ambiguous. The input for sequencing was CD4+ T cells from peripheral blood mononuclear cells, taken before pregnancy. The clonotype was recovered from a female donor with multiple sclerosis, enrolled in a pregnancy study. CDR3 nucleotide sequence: TGTGCCAGTAGTATAGATCCCGGGAAAAACATTCAGTACTTC. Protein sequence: CASSIDPGKNIQYF.